This T cell receptor (beta chain) comes out of a study of T cells after yellow fever vaccination. In TCRdb, the 5' RACE reads were re-called with MiXCR into one record per CDR3 protein. The table lists approximately 550,000 distinct CDR3 sequences, 13% of them singletons. The CDR3 consists of 14 residues. V was shortened by 5 bases and J by 4 bases, with 14 bases between the two germline ends. CDR1 is SGHAT and CDR2 is FQDESV in the germline V gene (reference sequence). Overall study findings and caveats: Most primary-vaccination clones reappeared after the booster (approximately 95% CD4, 75% to 90% CD8).

This clonotype showed up just a few times. Its antigen is as yet unknown. This sequence was found in a man aged 25 to 40 who received the YFV17D yellow fever vaccine. The chain couples TRBV11-1 to TRBJ1-1, with D possibly matching TRBD1 (5 bases). The material sequenced was PBMCs, taken on the day of the yellow fever booster vaccination. The CDR3 DNA follows: TGTGCCAGCAGCCCTGGACAAACGTCCACTGAAGCTTTCTTT. This encodes CASSPGQTSTEAFF.